This is a list of T cell receptor beta chains from one sample in a study of T-cell reconstitution after alpha-beta-depleted transplantation in children. TCRdb called the PCR reads again in MiXCR, with one record for every CDR3 protein. This sample yields about a million distinct CDR3 sequences, of which roughly 29% are seen a single time; under 30% belongs to the top ten. Sequencing used PBMCs, mostly from graft donor cells, obtained 360 days after TCRalphabeta/CD19-depleted stem cell transplant. The receptors originated from a boy less than two years old who had a stem cell transplant for SCID, so the T cells may come from the graft donor. The CDR3 runs from the conserved cysteine through the conserved F or W. D genes are given only for firm matches. Clone size is not always given. Where it is, it says once, few, many or a class for expanded clones.

d_gene	v_gene	abundance	j_gene	CDR3nt	CDR3aa
TRBD1	TRBV12-3/TRBV12-4	-	TRBJ1-2	TGTGCCAGCAGTTTTCGGACAGGCAGGGGCTATGGCTACACCTTC	CASSFRTGRGYGYTF
-	TRBV20-1	few	TRBJ2-2	TGCAGTGCTAGTCCGATTTCGAACACCGGGGAGCTGTTTTTT	CSASPISNTGELFF
-	TRBV12-3/TRBV12-4	few	TRBJ1-5	TGTGCCAGCAGTCTTGTGACAGGTAATCAGCCCCAGCATTTT	CASSLVTGNQPQHF
-	TRBV6-1	-	TRBJ2-5	TGTGCCAGCAGGATCCCAACGACAGGGACCCAGTACTTC	CASRIPTTGTQYF
-	TRBV20-1	few	TRBJ2-3	TGCAGTGCTAGTTCCCCAATCAACTTGGCAGATACGCAGTATTTT	CSASSPINLADTQYF
-	TRBV27	few	TRBJ2-5	TGTGCCAGCAGTTTATCCGCACAGGCCCAGACCCAGTACTTC	CASSLSAQAQTQYF
TRBD1	TRBV5-1	many	TRBJ2-1	TGCGCCAGCAGCCGACAGGGAAGGACCTACAATGAGCAGTTCTTC	CASSRQGRTYNEQFF
-	TRBV7-9	-	TRBJ1-4	TGTGCCAGCAGCGCCACCGGGGCTAATGAAAAACTGTTTTTT	CASSATGANEKLFF
TRBD1	TRBV4-1	-	TRBJ2-2	TGCGCCAGCAGCCTCGGGACAGGCAGCCGATGGCTGTTTTTT	CASSLGTGSRWLFF
TRBD2	TRBV7-2	-	TRBJ2-1	TGTGCCAGCAAGGCGCGGGGGATATACAATGAGCAGTTCTTC	CASKARGIYNEQFF
TRBD1	TRBV29-1	few	TRBJ2-3	TGCAGCGCCTGGGGGGACAGGCCCAGGGATACGCAGTATTTT	CSAWGDRPRDTQYF
-	TRBV5-1	-	TRBJ1-4	TGCGCCAGCAGCTTGAATACAGGGCGGAACGAAAAACTGTTTTTT	CASSLNTGRNEKLFF
-	TRBV7-8	many	TRBJ2-5	TGTGCCAGCAGCTACCTAGGAGCAGGGACCAAAGAGACCCAGTACTTC	CASSYLGAGTKETQYF
TRBD2	TRBV24-1	few	TRBJ2-1	TGTGCCACCAGTGGCCGGGGGGGCCCCTACAATGAGCAGTTCTTC	CATSGRGGPYNEQFF
TRBD1	TRBV29-1	once	TRBJ2-3	TGCAGCGTTGACGGGACAGTCGCCGATACGCAGTATTTT	CSVDGTVADTQYF
-	TRBV7-3	-	TRBJ2-4	TGTGCCAGCAGCTTAGATGGGCAGCTCCTAGCCAAAAACATTCAGTACTTC	CASSLDGQLLAKNIQYF